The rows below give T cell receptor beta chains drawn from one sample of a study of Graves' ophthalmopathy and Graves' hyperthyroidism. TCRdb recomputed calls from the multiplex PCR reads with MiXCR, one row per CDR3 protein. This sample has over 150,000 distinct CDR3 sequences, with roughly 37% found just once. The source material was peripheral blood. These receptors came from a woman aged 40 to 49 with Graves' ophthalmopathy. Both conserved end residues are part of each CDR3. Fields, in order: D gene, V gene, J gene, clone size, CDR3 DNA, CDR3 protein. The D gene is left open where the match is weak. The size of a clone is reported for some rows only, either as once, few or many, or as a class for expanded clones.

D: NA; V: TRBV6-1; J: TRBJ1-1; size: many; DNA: TGTGCCAGCAGTGTCACCGGGACATCGAACACTGAAGCTTTCTTT; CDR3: CASSVTGTSNTEAFF
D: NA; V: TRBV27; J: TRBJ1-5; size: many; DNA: TGTGCCAGCCGTATGTTGGAGGATCATCAGCCCCAGCATTTT; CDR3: CASRMLEDHQPQHF
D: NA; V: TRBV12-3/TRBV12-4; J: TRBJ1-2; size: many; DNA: TGTGCCAGCACCTTAGAAATAACAGGGTTCCGGAGCTATGGCTACACCTTC; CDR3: CASTLEITGFRSYGYTF
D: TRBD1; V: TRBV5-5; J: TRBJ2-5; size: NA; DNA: TGTGCCAGCAGCTTCGAGACAGGGACACAAGAGACCCAGTACTTC; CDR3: CASSFETGTQETQYF
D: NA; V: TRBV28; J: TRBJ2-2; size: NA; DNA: TGTGCCTCCCGTTCTCTACCCAACGCCGGGGAGCTGTTTTTT; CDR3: CASRSLPNAGELFF
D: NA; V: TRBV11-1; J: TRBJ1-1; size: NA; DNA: TGTGCCAGCAGTATCGTGGGGGGCACTGAAGCTTTCTTT; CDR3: CASSIVGGTEAFF
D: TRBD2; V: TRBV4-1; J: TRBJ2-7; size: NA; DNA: TGCGCCAGCAGCCAAGGAAGCGGGGACTCCTACGAGCAGTACTTC; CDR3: CASSQGSGDSYEQYF
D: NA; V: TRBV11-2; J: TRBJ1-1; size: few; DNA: TGTGCCAGCAGCTTAACGAAAGAAGCTTTCTTT; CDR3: CASSLTKEAFF
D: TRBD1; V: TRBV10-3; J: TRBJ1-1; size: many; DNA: TGTGCCATCGGAATACAGGGGGCCGGGACTGAAGCTTTCTTT; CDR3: CAIGIQGAGTEAFF
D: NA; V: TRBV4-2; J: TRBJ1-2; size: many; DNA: TGTGCCAGCAGCCAGGACTTGGGGGACGGCTACACCTTC; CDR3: CASSQDLGDGYTF
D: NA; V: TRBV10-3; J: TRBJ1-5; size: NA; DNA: TGTGCCATCAGTGAGCAACAGGGAGTGAATCAGCCCCAGCATTTT; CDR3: CAISEQQGVNQPQHF
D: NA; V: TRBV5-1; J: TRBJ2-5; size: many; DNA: TGCGCCAGCAGCCCGCAAACATCCCAAGAGACCCAGTACTTC; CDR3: CASSPQTSQETQYF
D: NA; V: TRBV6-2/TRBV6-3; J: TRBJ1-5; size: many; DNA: TGTGCCAGCAGAGATACAGGGACGTATAAGCCCCAGCATTTT; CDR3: CASRDTGTYKPQHF
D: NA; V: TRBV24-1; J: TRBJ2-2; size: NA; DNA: TGTGCCACCAGTGATTTTCGGACGAACACCGGGGAGCTGTTTTTT; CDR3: CATSDFRTNTGELFF
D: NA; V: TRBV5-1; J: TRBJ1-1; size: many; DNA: TGCGCCAGCAGCTTGATAGAGACCTACGGTGAAGCTTTCTTT; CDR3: CASSLIETYGEAFF
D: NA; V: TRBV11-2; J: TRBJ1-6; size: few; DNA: TGTGCCAGCAGCCCCGCTGGGGCCAACTCACCCCTCCACTTT; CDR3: CASSPAGANSPLHF
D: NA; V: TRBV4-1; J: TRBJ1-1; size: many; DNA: TGCGCCAGCAGCCTAGCCGACAGAGTTGAAGCTTTCTTT; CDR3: CASSLADRVEAFF
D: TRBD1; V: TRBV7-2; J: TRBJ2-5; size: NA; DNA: TGTGCCAGCAGCCGGACAGGGGGCGTTGAGACCCAGTACTTC; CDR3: CASSRTGGVETQYF
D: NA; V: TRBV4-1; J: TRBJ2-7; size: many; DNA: TGCGCCAGCAGCCAAGGAGTGTACCCGAACTACGAGCAGTACTTC; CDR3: CASSQGVYPNYEQYF
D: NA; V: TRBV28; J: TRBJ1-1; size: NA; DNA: TGTGCCAGTAGGGACGAGGACACTGAAGCTTTCTTT; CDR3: CASRDEDTEAFF
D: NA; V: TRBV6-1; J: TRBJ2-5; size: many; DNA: TGTGCCAGCAGTGTATCTACTGCGGCGGGGACCCAGTACTTC; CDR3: CASSVSTAAGTQYF
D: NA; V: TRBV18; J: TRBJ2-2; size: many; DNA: TGTGCCAGCTCGCCTTCGCCGGGACACAACACCGGGGAGCTGTTTTTT; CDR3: CASSPSPGHNTGELFF
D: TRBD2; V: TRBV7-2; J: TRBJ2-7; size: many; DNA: TGTGCCAGCAGGAAAGCGGGACTAGCCTACGAGCAGTACTTC; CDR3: CASRKAGLAYEQYF
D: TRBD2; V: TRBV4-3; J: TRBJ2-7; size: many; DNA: TGCGCCAGCAGCCCGGAGGCTAGCGGGAGCTCCTACGAGCAGTACTTC; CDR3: CASSPEASGSSYEQYF
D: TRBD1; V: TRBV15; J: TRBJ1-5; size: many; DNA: TGTGCCACCAGCAGAGATCGAGGGGGCAAGTGGGGCAATCAGCCCCAGCATTTT; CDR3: CATSRDRGGKWGNQPQHF
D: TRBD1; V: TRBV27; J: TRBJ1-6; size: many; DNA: TGTGCCAGCAGTTCGACAGGGAGGAATTCACCCCTCCACTTT; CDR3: CASSSTGRNSPLHF
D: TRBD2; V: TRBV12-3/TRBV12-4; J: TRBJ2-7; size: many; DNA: TGTGCCAGCAGTACGGGACTAGCCTACGAGCAGTACTTC; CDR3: CASSTGLAYEQYF
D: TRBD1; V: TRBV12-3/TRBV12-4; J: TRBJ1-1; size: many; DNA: TGTGCCAGCAGACGGAGACAGGGAGGGGACACTGAAGCTTTCTTT; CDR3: CASRRRQGGDTEAFF
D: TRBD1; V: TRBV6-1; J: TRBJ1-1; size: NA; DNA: TGTGCCAGCAGCTCAGACGGGACAGCCACTGAAGCTTTCTTT; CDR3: CASSSDGTATEAFF
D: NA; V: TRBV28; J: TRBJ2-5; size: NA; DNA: TGTGCCAGCAGCCGTGGACAGCAAGAGACCCAGTACTTC; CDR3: CASSRGQQETQYF
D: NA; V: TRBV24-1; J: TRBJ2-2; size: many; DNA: TGTGCCACCAGTGATTTGTACATCACCGGGGAGCTGTTTTTT; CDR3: CATSDLYITGELFF
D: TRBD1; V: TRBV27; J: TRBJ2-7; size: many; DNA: TGTGCCAGCAGACCCGGACAGGGCCACGAGCAGTACTTC; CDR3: CASRPGQGHEQYF
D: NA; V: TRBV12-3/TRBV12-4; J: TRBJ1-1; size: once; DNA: TGTGCCAGCAGTGAAGCGCTGCAGATAACTGAAGCTTTCTTT; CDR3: CASSEALQITEAFF
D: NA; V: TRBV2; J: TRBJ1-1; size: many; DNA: TGTGCCAGCAGTGCCGACACGAACACTGAAGCTTTCTTT; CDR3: CASSADTNTEAFF
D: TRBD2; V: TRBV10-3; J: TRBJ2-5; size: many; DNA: TGTGCCATCAGTGAGGCGGCTAGCGGGGACCAAGAGACCCAGTACTTC; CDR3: CAISEAASGDQETQYF
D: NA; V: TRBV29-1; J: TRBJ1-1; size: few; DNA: TGCAGCGTATCCCCCCGACGGCACACTGAAGCTTTCTTT; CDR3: CSVSPRRHTEAFF
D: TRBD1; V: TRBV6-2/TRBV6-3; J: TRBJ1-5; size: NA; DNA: TGTGCCAGCAGTTACCTAGGGGGCTTTCAGCCCCAGCATTTT; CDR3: CASSYLGGFQPQHF
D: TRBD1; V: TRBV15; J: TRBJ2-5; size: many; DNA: TGTGCCACCAGCCCGAGGGACAGCACCCAAGAGACCCAGTACTTC; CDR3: CATSPRDSTQETQYF
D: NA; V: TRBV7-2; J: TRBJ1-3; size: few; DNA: TGTGCCAGCAGCCAAGGACCGAGCTCTGGAAACACCATATATTTT; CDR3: CASSQGPSSGNTIYF
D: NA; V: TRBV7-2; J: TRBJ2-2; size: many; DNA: TGTGCCAGCAGCTTAGTTTACACCGGGGAGCTGTTTTTT; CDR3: CASSLVYTGELFF
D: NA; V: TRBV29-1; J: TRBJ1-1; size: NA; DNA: TGCAGCGTTGACGGGAGTCGGCACACTGAAGCTTTCTTT; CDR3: CSVDGSRHTEAFF
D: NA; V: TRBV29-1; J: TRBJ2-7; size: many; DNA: TGCAGCGTTGCAATTACAGGGCGTAACGAGCAGTACTTC; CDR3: CSVAITGRNEQYF
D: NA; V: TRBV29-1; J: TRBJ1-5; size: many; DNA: TGCAGCGTCGCACAGGGTAGGGGCAATCAGCCCCAGCATTTT; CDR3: CSVAQGRGNQPQHF
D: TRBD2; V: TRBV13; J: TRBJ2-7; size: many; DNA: TGTGCCAGCAGCCCCTATAGCGGGGGGGCGGACGAGCAGTACTTC; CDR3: CASSPYSGGADEQYF
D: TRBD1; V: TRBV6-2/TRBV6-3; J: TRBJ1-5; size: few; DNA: TGTGCCACGGATGAAGGGGGCTACAATCAGCCCCAGCATTTT; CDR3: CATDEGGYNQPQHF